The 19 T cell receptor beta chains in this list originate from one sample, sequenced in a study of blood T cell repertoires in COVID-19. The protocol was immunoSEQ multiplex PCR, while the TCRdb copy is restricted to in-frame clones and leaves out a portion. The profile shows roughly 200,000 clones, around 92% of them singletons. Sequenced material: PBMCs or T cells enriched from blood (not recorded which). The receptor source for this set is a woman aged 30 to 39 with acute COVID-19.

This chain connects TRBV5-4 to TRBJ2-3; 7 bases match TRBD2. Losses at the gene ends were 4 bases for V and 4 bases for J; bases not matched to a gene: 6. The CDR3 has 14 residues. From germline, CDR1 is SGHNT and CDR2 YYREEE (reference sequence). The CDR3, as DNA: TGTGCCAGCAGCACGCCTACTAGCGCAGATACGCAGTATTTT. As protein: CASSTPTSADTQYF.

The V and J genes are TRBV29-1 and TRBJ1-2; 7 bases are shared with TRBD1. The ends lost 6 bases at V and 8 bases at J; junction bases unmatched: 6. This CDR3 contains 11 residues. Germline V gives CDR1 SQVTM, CDR2 ANQGSEA. The CDR3 sequence is CSVGNRGGYTF. CDR3 in DNA: TGCAGCGTCGGTAACAGGGGAGGCTACACCTTC.

The chain recombines TRBV11-3 with TRBJ2-5, with 7 positions matching TRBD1. The germline gives CDR1 SGHNT, CDR2 YENEEA. Trimming at V came to 5 bases and at J to 1 base, leaving 7 bases not matched to a gene. CDR3 size: 15 residues. Here the CDR3 DNA reads TGTGCCAGCAGCCTCAGGGGGACGACCCAAGAGACCCAGTACTTC. Its translation: CASSLRGTTQETQYF.

The V call is TRBV7-9, the J call TRBJ1-1, with unresolved D. Trimming cost V 5 bases and J 1 base, with 17 bases left between them. Per the germline V gene, CDR1 is SEHNR and CDR2 is FQNEAQ (reference sequence). CDR3 length: 16 amino acids. CDR3 DNA: TGTGCCAGCAGCCGCCGCATGACACCCCAGAACACTGAAGCTTTCTTT. It yields the protein CASSRRMTPQNTEAFF.

A remark on this clone: Compared with germline, one end of the junction differs, possibly owing to a read error. The V and J genes are TRBV29-1 and TRBJ2-7; D is unresolved. The germline V gene has CDR1 SQVTM and CDR2 ANQGSEA. The CDR3 runs 13 residues. CDR3 loop: CSVEVSGSYEQYF. CDR3 in DNA: TGCAGCGTCGAAGTCTCCGGGTCCTACGAGCAGTACTTC.

V is TRBV3-1 (or the pseudogene TRBV3-2) and J is TRBJ1-2; 7 positions match TRBD1. Germline CDR1 reads LGHDT; CDR2 reads YNNKEL (reference sequence). After removal of 0 bases from V and 4 bases from J, the junction contained 8 bases not matched to a gene. The CDR3 is 16 amino acids. Written as DNA, the CDR3 is TGTGCCAGCAGCCAAGATCGAGGGGGCGCCGGCTATGGCTACACCTTC. It is translated as CASSQDRGGAGYGYTF.

V gene TRBV7-8 combines with J gene TRBJ2-3; TRBD2 aligns across 11 bases. V was clipped by 4 bases and J by 5 bases; unmatched bases: 8. Germline V gene lookup returns CDR1 SGHVS and CDR2 FQNEAQ. The CDR3 covers 16 residues. The CDR3 region is CASSSSLAGGEDTQYF. The CDR3 DNA reads TGTGCCAGCAGCTCCTCCCTAGCGGGGGGTGAAGATACGCAGTATTTT.

The V and J genes are TRBV15 and TRBJ1-1, with 7 bases identical to TRBD1. Germline CDR1 reads LNHNV; CDR2 reads YYDKDF (reference sequence). There are 13 residues in the CDR3. The V gene end was trimmed by 1 base and the J gene end by 6 bases; junction bases not matched to a gene: 2. The CDR3 reads CATSRVGGAEAFF. Here the CDR3 DNA reads TGTGCCACCAGCAGAGTAGGGGGCGCTGAAGCTTTCTTT.

This chain uses TRBV28 with TRBJ1-4; a weak D match, TRBD1 (5 bases). The CDR3 is 13 residues long. Germline-derived CDR1 and CDR2 are MDHEN and SYDVKM. The germline V and J ends were trimmed by 10 bases and 8 bases, with 17 bases remaining between them. CDR3 DNA: TGTGCCACCCGAAAAAGGGGTGAAGAAAAACTGTTTTTT. This codes for CATRKRGEEKLFF.

The rearrangement joins TRBV4-3 to TRBJ1-1; no reliable D call. Germline V gives CDR1 LGHNA, CDR2 YSLEER. The V gene lost 0 bases and the J gene lost 9 bases, with 14 bases spanning the gap. The CDR3 covers 14 residues. This chain's CDR3 is CASSQDLVGAQAFF. The CDR3 bases are TGCGCCAGCAGCCAAGATCTAGTCGGTGCCCAAGCTTTCTTT.

The chain employs TRBV5-1 and TRBJ1-4; a weak D match, TRBD1 (5 bases). CDR1 and CDR2 from the germline V gene are SGHRS and YFSETQ. The V end was cut by 4 bases, the J end by 5 bases, with 12 bases between. This CDR3 comprises 14 residues. This CDR3 reads CASSPERGNEKLFF. The CDR3 DNA reads as TGCGCCAGCAGCCCGGAAAGGGGAAATGAAAAACTGTTTTTT. Full variable domain (rest looked up from reference TRBV5-1 and TRBJ1-4): KAGVTQTPRYLIKTRGQQVTLSCSPISGHRSVSWYQQTPGQGLQFLFEYFSETQRNKGNFPGRFSGRQFSNSRSEMNVSTLELGDSALYLCASSPERGNEKLFFGSGTQLSVL.

CDR3 sequence: CASSLEQGRSYEAFF. The CDR3 nucleotides read TGTGCCAGCAGCTTAGAACAGGGGCGATCATATGAAGCTTTCTTT. The chain is built from TRBV5-4 and TRBJ1-1; 7 positions agree with TRBD1. The CDR3 has 15 residues. The V gene's germline CDR1 is SGHNT and CDR2 YYREEE (reference sequence). Losses at the gene ends were 2 bases for V and 7 bases for J; bases not matched to a gene: 11.

The gene calls are TRBV7-9 and TRBJ2-7, with TRBD1 matching 8 bases. The CDR3 has 14 residues. Trimming removed 4 bases from V and 6 bases from J; junction bases left unmatched: 8. Germline V lookup: CDR1 SEHNR, CDR2 FQNEAQ (reference sequence). CDR3 in amino acids: CASSSRDRSLEQYF. In DNA, the CDR3 is TGTGCCAGCAGCTCCCGGGACAGGTCCCTCGAGCAGTACTTC.

CDR3 region: CASSPMGTGRFNEQYF. For the CDR3, the DNA is TGTGCCAGCTCTCCCATGGGGACAGGGAGGTTCAACGAGCAGTACTTC. The J gene is TRBJ2-7, the V gene TRBV18; 9 bases are shared with TRBD1. The CDR3 runs 16 residues. Per the germline V gene, CDR1 is KGHSH and CDR2 is LQKENI. Unmatched junction bases numbered 14, after V lost 6 bases and J lost 5 bases.

J is TRBJ2-7 and V is TRBV19; 9 bases are shared with TRBD1. V was clipped by 10 bases and J by 7 bases; unmatched bases: 8. Germline V gives CDR1 LNHDA, CDR2 SQIVND (reference sequence). CDR3 size: 12 residues. CDR3 loop: CATGQGTGEQYF. As DNA, the CDR3 is TGTGCCACGGGACAGGGTACCGGTGAGCAGTACTTC.

This chain joins TRBV16 and TRBJ1-4, with D possibly being TRBD1 (5 bases). Germline CDR1 and CDR2: KGHSY and FQNENV. V shed 4 bases and J shed 4 bases, with 16 bases lying between them. The CDR3 runs 16 residues. The chain's CDR3 is CASSRKGQSNNEKLFF. In DNA form, the CDR3 reads TGTGCCAGCAGCCGCAAGGGGCAGAGTAATAATGAAAAACTGTTTTTT.

This chain uses TRBV4-1 with TRBJ2-2; tentatively, D is TRBD2 (7 bases). This CDR3 contains 19 residues. Trimming took 3 bases from V and 7 from J, leaving 27 bases between them. Germline CDR1 reads MGHRA; CDR2 reads YSYEKL. CDR3 loop: CASSQKKGGNGFKGGELFF. CDR3 nucleotide sequence: TGCGCCAGCAGCCAGAAGAAGGGGGGGAATGGTTTTAAAGGCGGGGAGCTGTTTTTT.

The rearrangement joins TRBV9 to TRBJ1-6; TRBD1 is a possible D gene (6 bases). In germline, CDR1 is SGDLS, CDR2 YYNGEE. V lost 3 bases, J lost 8 bases, and 24 bases lay in between. There are 18 residues in the CDR3. CDR3 DNA sequence: TGTGCCAGCAGCGCCTCAGTACGAGCGGGGGCCCTGGATTCACCCCTCCACTTT. This gives the protein CASSASVRAGALDSPLHF.

The CDR3 loop reads CASSSLRSSGANVLTF. Written as DNA, the CDR3 is TGTGCCAGCAGTTCCCTTCGGAGCTCTGGGGCCAACGTCCTGACTTTC. V usage is TRBV6-2 or TRBV6-3 and J usage is TRBJ2-6; unclear D gene. From germline, CDR1 is MNHEY and CDR2 SVGEGT. Trimming left V 4 bases short and J 0 bases short, with 10 bases between. The CDR3 is 16 residues long.